This T cell receptor beta chain was recovered during a study of shared clonotypes between healthy human individuals. Study findings and constraints: An anticipated effect of sequencing depth on clonotype sharing among donors was recognized. Some clonotypes were shared by all four sorted-subset donors, while others were not shared. The non-shared ones had lower generation probabilities than the shared ones.

Concerning this clone: Its antigen is as yet unknown.

Caucasian adults living in Nashville, Tennessee, provided all samples. The assay was run at deep level. Data came from immunoSEQ multiplex PCR; TCRdb stores just in-frame clones and leaves some out. This table has a few million clones, 85% to 95% appearing once. The CDR3 spans 17 residues. CDR1 and CDR2 from the germline V gene are LNHNV and YYDKDF (reference sequence). V dropped 0 bases and J dropped 4; count of bases not matched to a gene: 10. The receptor's source is a man younger than 35 in good health. Some clones in this sample may be carry-over from other donors' samples. The J gene is TRBJ2-5, the V gene TRBV15; 8 positions match TRBD2. The sample consisted of naive CD4+ T cells from PBMCs. As for subset: CD45RA+ positively selected. The CDR3 sequence is CATSRDYGRAYGETQYF. CDR3 in DNA: TGTGCCACCAGCAGAGATTACGGGAGGGCATACGGAGAGACCCAGTACTTC.